This paragraph covers one T cell receptor (beta chain) sequence. Antigen specificity is unknown. Other DNA sequences within the sample encode an identical CDR3. CDR3 length: 12 residues. Germline loops: CDR1 SGDLS, CDR2 YYNGEE. Trimming left V 0 bases short and J 4 bases short, with 4 bases between. Expressed TCRB transcripts were sequenced because the isolated RNA had all been reverse transcribed beforehand. Only in-frame clones appear in the TCRdb table, and some are missing; sequencing was by immunoSEQ multiplex PCR. In the table there are 390,000 or so clones, roughly 14% of which are singletons. The sample belongs to a study of beta chain features in type 1 diabetes. The study's findings and limits: Cells with high TCR expression could be over-represented by cDNA sequencing.

It was one heparinised blood draw, averaging around 120 mL, that each donor gave. This sequence originates from a man aged 25 to 40 in good health. The chain links TRBV9 to TRBJ2-5; D is uncertain. Sequenced: naive CD4+ T cells from blood. CDR3 nucleotide sequence: TGTGCCAGCAGCGTAGTTGGAGAGACCCAGTACTTC. This translates into CASSVVGETQYF.